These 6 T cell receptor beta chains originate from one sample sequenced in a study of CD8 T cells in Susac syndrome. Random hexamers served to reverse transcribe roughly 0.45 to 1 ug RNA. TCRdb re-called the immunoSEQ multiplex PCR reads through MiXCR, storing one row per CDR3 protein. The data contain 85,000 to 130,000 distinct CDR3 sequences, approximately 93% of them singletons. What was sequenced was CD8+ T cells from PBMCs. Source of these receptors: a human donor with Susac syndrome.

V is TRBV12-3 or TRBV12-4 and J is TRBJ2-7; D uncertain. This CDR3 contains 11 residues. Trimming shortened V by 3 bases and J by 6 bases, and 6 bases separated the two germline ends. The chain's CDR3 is CASSLAVEQYF. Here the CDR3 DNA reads TGTGCCAGCAGTTTGGCGGTCGAGCAGTACTTC.

In nucleotides, the CDR3 is TGTGCCAGCAGCCAAGCACCGGGAGTACAAGAGACCCAGTACTTC. Protein sequence: CASSQAPGVQETQYF. V usage is TRBV14 and J usage is TRBJ2-5; a weak D match, TRBD2 (6 bases). The CDR3 covers 15 residues. Between the trimmed V and J ends, which lost 1 base and 2 bases, there was a span of 11 bases. Looked up from germline, CDR1 is SGHDN and CDR2 is FVKESK. Looking up the rest from reference TRBV14 and TRBJ2-5 gives the full variable domain: EAGVTQFPSHSVIEKGQTVTLRCDPISGHDNLYWYRRVMGKEIKFLLHFVKESKQDESGMPNNRFLAERTGGTYSTLKVQPAELEDSGVYFCASSQAPGVQETQYFGPGTRLLVL.

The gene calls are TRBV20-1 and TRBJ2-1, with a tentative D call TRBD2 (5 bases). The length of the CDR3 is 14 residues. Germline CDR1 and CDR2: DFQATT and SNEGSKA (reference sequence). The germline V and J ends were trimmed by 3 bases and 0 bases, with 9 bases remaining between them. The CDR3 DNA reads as TGCAGTGCTAGCGGGGTAGGCTCCTACAATGAGCAGTTCTTC. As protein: CSASGVGSYNEQFF.

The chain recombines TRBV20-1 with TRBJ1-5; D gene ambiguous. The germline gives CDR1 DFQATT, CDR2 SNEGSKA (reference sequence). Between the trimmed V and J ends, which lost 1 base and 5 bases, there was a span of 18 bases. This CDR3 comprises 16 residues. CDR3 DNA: TGCAGTGCTAGAGGGGGTTCTCGGGGAATCGATCAGCCCCAGCATTTT. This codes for CSARGGSRGIDQPQHF.

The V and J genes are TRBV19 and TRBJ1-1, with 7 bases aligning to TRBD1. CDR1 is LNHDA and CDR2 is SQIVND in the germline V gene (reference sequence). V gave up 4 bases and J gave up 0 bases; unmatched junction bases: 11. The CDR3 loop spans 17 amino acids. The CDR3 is CASSTLPGQTMNTEAFF. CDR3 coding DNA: TGTGCCAGTAGTACCCTTCCGGGACAGACAATGAACACTGAAGCTTTCTTT.

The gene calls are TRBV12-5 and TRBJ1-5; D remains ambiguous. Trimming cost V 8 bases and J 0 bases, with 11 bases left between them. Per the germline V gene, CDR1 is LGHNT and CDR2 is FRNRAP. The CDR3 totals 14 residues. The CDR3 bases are TGTGCTAGTCGCTGGGAGGGTAGCAATCAGCCCCAGCATTTT. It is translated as CASRWEGSNQPQHF. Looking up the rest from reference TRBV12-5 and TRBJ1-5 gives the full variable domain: DARVTQTPRHKVTEMGQEVTMRCQPILGHNTVFWYRQTMMQGLELLAYFRNRAPLDDSGMPKDRFSAEMPDATLATLKIQPSEPRDSAVYFCASRWEGSNQPQHFGDGTRLSIL.